A selection of T cell receptor beta chains follows, all from one sample in a study of blood T cell repertoires in COVID-19. Sequencing was performed with immunoSEQ multiplex PCR; in TCRdb, only in-frame clones are kept and a portion is missing. The sample records roughly 300,000 clones, 83% being singletons. The sequencing input was peripheral blood. The receptor source for this set is a woman between 50 and 59 years old who had recovered from COVID-19. CDR3s include the opening cysteine and the closing phenylalanine or tryptophan.

j_call | cdr3_length | v_call | cdr3_aa
TRBJ2-5 | 14 | TRBV6-4 | CASSALAVSGTQYF
TRBJ2-1 | 16 | TRBV24-1 | CATSVPAGTGGIEQFF
TRBJ1-2 | 15 | TRBV9 | CASSVDPGGTYGYTF
TRBJ2-4 | 14 | TRBV5-5 | CASRPRTGGDIQYF
TRBJ1-1 | 13 | TRBV7-2 | CASSDLSGTEAFF
TRBJ2-7 | 15 | TRBV29-1 | CSVEDPDRGFYEQYF
TRBJ1-2 | 13 | TRBV6-5 | CASMDRGNYGYTF
TRBJ2-2 | 16 | TRBV6-6 | CASSIWGGSNTGELFF
TRBJ2-3 | 14 | TRBV7-9 | CASTGTGATDTQYF
TRBJ1-2 | 13 | TRBV30 | CAWTKQGNYGYTF
TRBJ2-2 | 12 | TRBV27 | CASNRVGGELFF
TRBJ2-7 | 14 | TRBV3-1/TRBV3-2 | CASSQAIGGLLQYF
TRBJ1-1 | 17 | TRBV27 | CASSVSPTPGTNTEAFF
TRBJ1-5 | 13 | TRBV2 | CASSDQGGQPQHF
TRBJ2-2 | 16 | TRBV19 | CASSSTGLDNTGELFF
TRBJ1-1 | 13 | TRBV5-1 | CASSQGADTEAFF
TRBJ2-7 | 13 | TRBV6-2/TRBV6-3 | CASSFDKSYEQYF
TRBJ1-1 | 15 | TRBV7-9 | CASSEAPGLNTEAFF
TRBJ2-1 | 16 | TRBV11-2 | CASSSPPVAGGNEQFF
TRBJ1-2 | 15 | TRBV4-1 | CASSPFGEGHYGYTF
TRBJ1-2 | 18 | TRBV5-1 | CASSFGQGSELANYGYTF
TRBJ2-1 | 16 | TRBV27 | CASSSDLAASYNEQFF
TRBJ2-2 | 16 | TRBV10-3 | CATRLGREINTGELFF
TRBJ1-1 | 17 | TRBV5-6 | CASSYRHQGLMNTEAFF
TRBJ2-5 | 15 | TRBV18 | CASSLLTGPQETQYF
TRBJ1-4 | 17 | TRBV4-1 | CASSQGRGAGNNEKLFF
TRBJ2-2 | 13 | TRBV7-9 | CASGVSNTGELFF
TRBJ1-1 | 14 | TRBV18 | CASSPSAEGPEAFF
TRBJ2-7 | 15 | TRBV28 | CASSLLTGRVYEQYF
TRBJ2-3 | 16 | TRBV27 | CASRRGRGGSTDTQYF
TRBJ1-2 | 16 | TRBV9 | CASSPRTGGSTYGYTF
TRBJ1-1 | 14 | TRBV18 | CASSPPDRESEAFF
TRBJ1-1 | 14 | TRBV6-2/TRBV6-3 | CASSSGTANTEAFF
TRBJ1-1 | 12 | TRBV27 | CASSLGGGRAFF
TRBJ2-4 | 14 | TRBV6-5 | CATGGLLAKNIQYF
TRBJ2-7 | 18 | TRBV15 | CATSRDSVPGIGTYEQYF
TRBJ1-2 | 15 | TRBV28 | CATIPLDRSDRGYTF
TRBJ2-1 | 17 | TRBV5-8 | CASSPRSLAWSYNEQFF
TRBJ2-7 | 15 | TRBV6-2/TRBV6-3 | CASSSRDRGSYEQYF
TRBJ2-7 | 15 | TRBV6-2/TRBV6-3 | CASSSAGLDWYEQYF
TRBJ2-2 | 15 | TRBV14 | CASSQDYGTTGELFF
TRBJ2-7 | 13 | TRBV4-3 | CASSQEQDYEQYF
TRBJ1-1 | 13 | TRBV28 | CASRTGVNTEAFF
TRBJ1-1 | 17 | TRBV5-6 | CASSFNFGTGGGTEAFF
TRBJ1-2 | 15 | TRBV18 | CASSPPAGNDYGYTF
TRBJ2-7 | 16 | TRBV18 | CASSPGRGQPFYEQYF
TRBJ2-1 | 14 | TRBV28 | CASRNVGQSHEQFF
TRBJ2-5 | 14 | TRBV7-2 | CASSLGGGQETQYF
TRBJ1-2 | 15 | TRBV25-1 | CASSEYCSLYYGYTF
TRBJ2-7 | 13 | TRBV28 | CASSSGGPYEQYF
TRBJ1-1 | 14 | TRBV29-1 | CSSMMGHLNTEAFF
TRBJ2-7 | 13 | TRBV28 | CASSLGTNYEQYF
TRBJ2-1 | 14 | TRBV6-2/TRBV6-3 | CASSYTGLGNEQFF